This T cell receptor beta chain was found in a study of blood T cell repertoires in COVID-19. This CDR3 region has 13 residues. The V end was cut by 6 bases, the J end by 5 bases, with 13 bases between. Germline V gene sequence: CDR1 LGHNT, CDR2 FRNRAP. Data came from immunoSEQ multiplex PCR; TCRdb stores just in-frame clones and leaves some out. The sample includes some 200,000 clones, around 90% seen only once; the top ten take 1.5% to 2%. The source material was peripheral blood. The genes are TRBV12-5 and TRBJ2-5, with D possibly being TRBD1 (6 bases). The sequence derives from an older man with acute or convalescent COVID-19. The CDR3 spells CASGTGLGETQYF. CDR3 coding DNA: TGTGCTAGTGGAACAGGGTTGGGGGAGACCCAGTACTTC. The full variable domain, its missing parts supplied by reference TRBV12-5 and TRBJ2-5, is DARVTQTPRHKVTEMGQEVTMRCQPILGHNTVFWYRQTMMQGLELLAYFRNRAPLDDSGMPKDRFSAEMPDATLATLKIQPSEPRDSAVYFCASGTGLGETQYFGPGTRLLVL.